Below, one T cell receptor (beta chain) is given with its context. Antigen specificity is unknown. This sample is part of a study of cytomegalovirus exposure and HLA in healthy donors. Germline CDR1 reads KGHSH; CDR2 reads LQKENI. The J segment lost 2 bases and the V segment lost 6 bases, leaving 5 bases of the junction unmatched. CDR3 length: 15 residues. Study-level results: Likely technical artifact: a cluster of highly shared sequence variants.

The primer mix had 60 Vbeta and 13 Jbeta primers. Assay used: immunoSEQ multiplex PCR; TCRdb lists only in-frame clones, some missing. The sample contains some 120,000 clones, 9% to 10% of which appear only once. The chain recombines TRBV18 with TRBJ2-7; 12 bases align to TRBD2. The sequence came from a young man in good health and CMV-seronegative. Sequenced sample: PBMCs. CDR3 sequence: CASSQGLAGTYEQYF. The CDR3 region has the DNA TGTGCCAGCTCCCAAGGACTAGCGGGAACCTACGAGCAGTACTTC.